Presented here are 9 T cell receptor beta chains from one specimen sequenced in a study of beta chain features in type 1 diabetes. Their specific antigens are unknown. Study-level results: Moderate yet significant TCRB CDR3 shortening was seen in Type 1 diabetes patients in all four CD4+ subsets.

Expressed TCRB transcripts were sequenced because the entire RNA isolate underwent reverse transcription. Sequencing used immunoSEQ multiplex PCR; TCRdb keeps in-frame clones, though not all of them. Of hundreds of thousands of clones in the sample, 9.5% to 13% were seen once. The specimen was naive CD4+ T cells from blood. The source of these receptors is a young man with type 1 diabetes.

This clone was detected a few times. A junction boundary mismatches the germline segment, possibly from a read error. The chain recombines TRBV15 with TRBJ2-5, with TRBD2 as a possible D gene (6 bases). From germline, CDR1 is LNHNV and CDR2 YYDKDF (reference sequence). The CDR3 has 12 residues. CDR3 sequence reads: CATSLEGETQHF. CDR3 bases: TGTGCCACGAGCTTGGAGGGTGAGACCCAGCACTTC.

This chain uses TRBV14 with TRBJ1-1, with TRBD1 identical over 7 bases. This CDR3 is built from 13 residues. V gave up 10 bases and J gave up 0 bases; unmatched junction bases: 5. Per the germline V gene, CDR1 is SGHDN and CDR2 is FVKESK. CDR3: CATAQGMNTEAFF. CDR3 in DNA: TGTGCCACCGCACAGGGGATGAACACTGAAGCTTTCTTT.

This rearrangement joins TRBV7-9 to TRBJ2-1; 7 bases are shared with TRBD1. The CDR3 consists of 16 residues. The germline V gene encodes CDR1 SEHNR and CDR2 FQNEAQ (reference sequence). The V segment lost 3 bases and the J segment 3 bases; nucleotides outside the gene matches: 8. The chain's CDR3 is CASSLPHRDSYNEQFF. For the CDR3, the DNA is TGTGCCAGCAGCTTGCCGCACCGGGACAGCTACAATGAGCAGTTCTTC.

The chain has TRBV5-1 and TRBJ2-1; 8 bases fit TRBD2. This CDR3 has 14 residues. CDR1 is SGHRS, CDR2 YFSETQ, per germline. Germline trimming cut 4 bases from V and 9 bases from J; bases unmatched to any gene: 9. The CDR3 region is CASSAGTSYGEQFF. CDR3 nucleotide sequence: TGCGCCAGCAGCGCCGGGACTAGTTATGGTGAGCAGTTCTTC.

The chain recombines TRBV7-3 with TRBJ2-2, with 12 nucleotides matching TRBD2. CDR1 and CDR2 (germline): SGHTA, FQGTGA. This CDR3 contains 17 residues. J gave up 1 base and V 6 bases, and 6 bases lay outside the gene matches. The CDR3 loop reads CASSDTSGGQNTGELFF. The CDR3, as DNA: TGTGCCAGCAGTGACACTAGCGGGGGGCAGAACACCGGGGAGCTGTTTTTT.

A remark on this clone: Additional DNA sequences in this sample encode the identical CDR3. The chain is built from TRBV18 and TRBJ1-1; perhaps TRBD1 as D (5 bases). CDR1 and CDR2 from the germline V gene are KGHSH and LQKENI. Trimming took off 6 bases at V and 2 bases at J, with 10 bases between the two ends. The CDR3 runs 13 residues. CDR3 nucleotide sequence: TGTGCCAGCTCGCCGGGGGTTAACACTGAAGCTTTCTTT. Amino acid sequence: CASSPGVNTEAFF.

This clone was counted only a few times. The rearrangement joins TRBV6-5 to TRBJ1-2; D is possibly TRBD1 (6 bases). This CDR3 is built from 11 residues. Germline assignment: CDR1 MNHEY and CDR2 SVGAGI. The V and J ends lost 6 bases and 6 bases respectively, with 8 bases between them. The CDR3 loop reads CASRTGDGYTF. CDR3 DNA sequence: TGTGCCAGCAGGACAGGAGATGGCTACACCTTC.

This clone occurred a few times. This chain joins TRBV2 and TRBJ2-1, with D maybe TRBD1 (5 bases). The length of the CDR3 is 12 residues. CDR1 and CDR2 (germline): SNHLY, FYNNEI. The germline V and J ends were trimmed by 4 bases and 12 bases, with 13 bases remaining between them. The CDR3 region has the DNA TGTGCCAGCAGTGGGATCCGAAGGGGGCAGTTCTTC. The encoded protein is CASSGIRRGQFF.

This clone was detected once. J is TRBJ2-5 and V is TRBV4-1; no reliable D call. Between the trimmed V and J ends, which lost 3 bases and 5 bases, there was a span of 10 bases. This CDR3 spans 13 amino acids. From germline, CDR1 is MGHRA and CDR2 YSYEKL. The CDR3 region has the DNA TGCGCCAGCAGCCACGCGACACTCGAGACCCAGTACTTC. This gives the protein CASSHATLETQYF.